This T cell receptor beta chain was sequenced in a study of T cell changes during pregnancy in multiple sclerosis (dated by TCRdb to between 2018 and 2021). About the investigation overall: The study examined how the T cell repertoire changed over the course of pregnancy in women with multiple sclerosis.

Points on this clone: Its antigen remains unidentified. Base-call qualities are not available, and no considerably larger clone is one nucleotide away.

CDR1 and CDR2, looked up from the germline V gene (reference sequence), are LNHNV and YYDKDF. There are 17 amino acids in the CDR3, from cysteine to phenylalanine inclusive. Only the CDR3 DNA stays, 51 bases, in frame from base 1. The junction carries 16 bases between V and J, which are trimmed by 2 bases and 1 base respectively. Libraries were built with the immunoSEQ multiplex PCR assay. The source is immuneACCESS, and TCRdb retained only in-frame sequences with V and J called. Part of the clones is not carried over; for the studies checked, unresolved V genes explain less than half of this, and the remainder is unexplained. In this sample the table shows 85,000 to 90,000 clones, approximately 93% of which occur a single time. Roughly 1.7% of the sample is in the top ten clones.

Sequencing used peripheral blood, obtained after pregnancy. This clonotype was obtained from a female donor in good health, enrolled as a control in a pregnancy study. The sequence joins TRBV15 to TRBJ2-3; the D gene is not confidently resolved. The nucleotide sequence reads TGTGCCACCAGCAGATCCCCCAGACGTCGGGGCACAGATACGCAGTATTTT. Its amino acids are CATSRSPRRRGTDTQYF.